This T cell receptor (beta chain) originates from a study of CD8 T cells in Susac syndrome. Study observations and caveats: The CD4+ T cell repertoires that were profiled in Susac syndrome showed no clonal expansion.

As to this clonotype: Its antigen is as yet unknown.

TEMRA cells were FACS-enriched, unlike CD8+ and CD4+ T cells, which were negatively isolated. Germline V lookup: CDR1 SGHRS, CDR2 YFSETQ. The CDR3 totals 13 residues. The V segment lost 2 bases and the J segment 5 bases; nucleotides outside the gene matches: 3. RNA in amounts of roughly 0.5 to 1 ug was reverse transcribed with random hexamers. TCRdb independently ran MiXCR on the immunoSEQ multiplex PCR reads; one entry per CDR3 protein. The data contain under 200,000 distinct CDR3 sequences, 91% of them singletons. This rearrangement joins TRBV5-1 to TRBJ1-1; 7 bases are a match to TRBD1. The sequencing sample was made of CD4+ T cells from PBMCs. This clonotype was sampled from a human donor with Susac syndrome. The chain's CDR3 is CASSFKGATEAFF. The CDR3 coding sequence is TGCGCCAGCAGCTTCAAGGGGGCAACTGAAGCTTTCTTT.